This T cell receptor (beta chain) was captured in a study of radiation and T cells in renal cell carcinoma. Study outcomes and limitations: Compared with controls, irradiated tumors showed greater TCR clonality. Irradiated tumors held more dominant CDR3 motifs than control tumors.

Sequenced by immunoSEQ multiplex PCR; TCRdb stores in-frame clones only, minus some. The repertoire holds about 14,000 clones, with approximately 52% as singletons. Comment on this clone: The antigen is not known.

Indicated treatment: treatment-naive control, cytoreductive nephrectomy. Control tumors came from treatment-naive patients without prior radiation. Sequenced control tumors were from over ten males and several females, median age roughly 50. The sample here was tumor tissue, taken from a patient whose treatment was nephrectomy without radiotherapy. This receptor was obtained from a middle-aged man with renal cell carcinoma.

The CDR3 is CAWSAGEEWDTQYF. Written as DNA, the CDR3 is TGTGCCTGGAGTGCAGGAGAAGAATGGGATACGCAGTATTTT. The chain couples TRBV30 to TRBJ2-3; no clear D gene. Germline-derived CDR1 and CDR2 are GTSNPN and SVGIG (reference sequence). The CDR3 is 14 amino acids. Trimming shortened V by 1 base and J by 6 bases, and 14 bases separated the two germline ends.